The TCR beta chain described here comes from a study of cytomegalovirus exposure and HLA in healthy donors. PCR used 60 Vbeta primers and 13 Jbeta primers. Repertoires were generated with immunoSEQ multiplex PCR, while TCRdb's copy carries only in-frame clones and drops some. There are approximately 210,000 clones in the sample; 80% occur only once, and approximately 1.1% lies in the top ten. The CDR3 consists of 14 residues. Germline-derived CDR1 and CDR2 are LNHDA and SQIVND (reference sequence). The V and J ends lost 4 bases and 4 bases respectively, with 13 bases between them. This rearrangement joins TRBV19 to TRBJ1-1; the D gene is possibly TRBD1 (6 bases). The receptor's source is a woman between 40 and 50 years old in good health and CMV-seronegative. Sequenced material: PBMCs. In DNA, the CDR3 is TGTGCCAGTAGTAAACAGGGCGAAGGCACTGAAGCTTTCTTT. It specifies CASSKQGEGTEAFF.